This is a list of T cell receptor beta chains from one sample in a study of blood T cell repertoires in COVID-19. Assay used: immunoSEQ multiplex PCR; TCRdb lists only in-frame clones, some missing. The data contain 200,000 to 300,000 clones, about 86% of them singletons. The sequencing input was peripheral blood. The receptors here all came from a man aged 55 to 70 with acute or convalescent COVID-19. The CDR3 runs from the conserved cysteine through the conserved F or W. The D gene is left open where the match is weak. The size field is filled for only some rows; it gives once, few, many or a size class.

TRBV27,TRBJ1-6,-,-,CASSLGSSYNSPLHF,TGTGCCAGCAGTTTAGGGAGCTCCTATAATTCACCCCTCCACTTT
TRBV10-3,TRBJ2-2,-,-,CAISGGPNMGGELFF,TGTGCCATCAGTGGCGGGCCGAACATGGGCGGGGAGCTGTTTTTT
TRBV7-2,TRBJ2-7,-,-,CASSLQAGISYEQYF,TGTGCCAGCAGCTTACAGGCAGGAATATCCTACGAGCAGTACTTC
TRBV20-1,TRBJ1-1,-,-,CSAEKNTEAFF,TGCAGTGCGGAGAAGAACACTGAAGCTTTCTTT
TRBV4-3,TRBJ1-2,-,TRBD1,CASSQRTGEGGYTF,TGCGCCAGCAGCCAACGGACAGGCGAGGGCGGCTACACCTTC
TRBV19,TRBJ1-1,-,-,CASSEGAALNTEAFF,TGTGCCAGTAGTGAAGGGGCCGCGTTGAACACTGAAGCTTTCTTT
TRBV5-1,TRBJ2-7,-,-,CASSKDSLDSYEQYF,TGCGCCAGCAGCAAAGACAGCCTTGATTCCTACGAGCAGTACTTC
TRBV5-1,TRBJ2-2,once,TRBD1,CASSASQGASTGELFF,TGCGCCAGCAGCGCATCCCAGGGGGCGAGTACCGGGGAGCTGTTTTTT
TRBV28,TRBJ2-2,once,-,CASTGGTNTGELFF,TGTGCCAGCACAGGGGGGACCAACACCGGGGAGCTGTTTTTT
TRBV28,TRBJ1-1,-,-,CASSSPRIRITEAFF,TGTGCCAGCAGTTCCCCCAGGATAAGAATCACTGAAGCTTTCTTT
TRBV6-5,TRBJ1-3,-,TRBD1,CASTGQYYSGNTIYF,TGTGCCAGCACGGGACAGTACTACTCTGGAAACACCATATATTTT
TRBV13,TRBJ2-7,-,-,CASSPTSSFPYEQYF,TGTGCCAGCAGCCCCACTAGCTCCTTTCCCTACGAGCAGTACTTC
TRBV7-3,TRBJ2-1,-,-,CASSPGYNEQFF,TGTGCCAGCAGCCCCGGCTACAATGAGCAGTTCTTC
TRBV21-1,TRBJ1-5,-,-,CASKWEGFLSNQPQHF,TGTGCCAGCAAGTGGGAGGGATTTTTGAGCAATCAGCCCCAGCATTTT
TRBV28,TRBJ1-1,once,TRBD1,CASSFPIAGRGRRNTEAFF,TGTGCCAGCAGTTTTCCCATTGCGGGCAGGGGGCGACGGAACACTGAAGCTTTCTTT
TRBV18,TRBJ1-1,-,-,CASSLGPGDTEAFF,TGTGCCAGCTCTCTCGGTCCCGGGGACACTGAAGCTTTCTTT
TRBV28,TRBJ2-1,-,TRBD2,CASSTPFIAGVNEQFF,TGTGCCAGCAGTACCCCTTTTATAGCGGGAGTCAATGAGCAGTTCTTC
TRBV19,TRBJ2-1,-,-,CASSIQGRRRDEQFF,TGTGCCAGTAGTATTCAGGGCCGTAGGAGGGATGAGCAGTTCTTC
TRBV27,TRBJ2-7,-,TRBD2,CASSSNLKRGFYEQYF,TGTGCCAGCAGTTCGAACCTCAAGCGGGGATTCTACGAGCAGTACTTC
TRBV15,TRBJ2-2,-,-,CATSKATRAGELFF,TGTGCCACCAGCAAGGCTACTAGGGCCGGGGAGCTGTTTTTT
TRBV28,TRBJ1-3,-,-,CASGPQAYSGNTIYF,TGTGCCAGCGGTCCACAGGCCTACTCTGGAAACACCATATATTTT
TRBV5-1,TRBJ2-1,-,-,CASSRHDFRWNEQFF,TGCGCCAGCAGCCGGCACGACTTTAGGTGGAATGAGCAGTTCTTC
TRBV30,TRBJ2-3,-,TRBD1,CAWSFTGATDTQYF,TGTGCCTGGAGTTTTACAGGGGCCACAGATACGCAGTATTTT
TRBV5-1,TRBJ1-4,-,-,CASSLGAGDEKLFF,TGCGCCAGCAGCTTGGGGGCAGGGGACGAAAAACTGTTTTTT
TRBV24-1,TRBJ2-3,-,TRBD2,CATSDFSSGREGTDTQYF,TGTGCCACCAGTGATTTCTCTAGCGGGAGGGAAGGCACAGATACGCAGTATTTT
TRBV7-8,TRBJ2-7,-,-,CASSLGPGIPREQYF,TGTGCCAGCAGCTTAGGACCAGGGATCCCCCGCGAGCAGTACTTC
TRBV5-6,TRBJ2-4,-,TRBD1,CASSLPGGGRDIQYF,TGTGCCAGCAGCTTACCAGGGGGCGGAAGGGACATTCAGTACTTC
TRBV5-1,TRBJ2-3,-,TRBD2,CASSSLSLAGNKDTQYF,TGCGCCAGCAGCTCCCTATCCTTAGCGGGAAATAAAGATACGCAGTATTTT
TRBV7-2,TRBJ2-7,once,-,CASSRPPGTPFNEQYF,TGTGCCAGCAGCCGCCCTCCCGGGACACCCTTTAACGAGCAGTACTTC
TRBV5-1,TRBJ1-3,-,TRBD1,CASSPLTGLSGNTIYF,TGCGCCAGCAGCCCCTTGACAGGGCTGAGTGGAAACACCATATATTTT
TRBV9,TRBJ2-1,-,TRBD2,CASSATGTSFNEQFF,TGTGCCAGCAGCGCCACCGGGACTAGCTTTAATGAGCAGTTCTTC
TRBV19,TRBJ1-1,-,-,CASTRVMDWTEAFF,TGTGCCAGTACCCGCGTGATGGACTGGACTGAAGCTTTCTTT
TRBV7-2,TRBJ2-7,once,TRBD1,CASSSGGQAYEQYF,TGTGCCAGCAGCTCCGGGGGACAGGCCTACGAGCAGTACTTC
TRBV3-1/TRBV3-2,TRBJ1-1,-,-,CASSQDQGGQANTEAFF,TGTGCCAGCAGCCAAGATCAGGGTGGTCAGGCGAACACTGAAGCTTTCTTT
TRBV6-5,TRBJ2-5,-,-,CASSYYPLGYQETQYF,TGTGCCAGCAGTTACTACCCCCTCGGGTACCAAGAGACCCAGTACTTC
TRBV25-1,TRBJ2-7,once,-,CASSDPSQGWEQYF,TGTGCCAGCAGTGACCCTTCCCAGGGGTGGGAGCAGTACTTC
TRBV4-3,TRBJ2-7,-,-,CASSRDLTGTEQYF,TGCGCCAGCAGCCGAGACCTCACAGGGACCGAGCAGTACTTC
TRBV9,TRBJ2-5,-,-,CASSVASGPPETQYF,TGTGCCAGCAGCGTAGCCAGCGGGCCACCGGAGACCCAGTACTTC
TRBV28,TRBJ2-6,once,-,CASKTAGANVLTF,TGTGCCAGCAAGACAGCTGGGGCCAACGTCCTGACTTTC
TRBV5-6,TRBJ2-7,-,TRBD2,CASSSPASGRGGFEYF,TGTGCCAGCAGCTCCCCGGCTAGCGGGAGAGGGGGCTTTGAGTACTTC
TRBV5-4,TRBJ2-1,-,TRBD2,CASSLGLAGEGEQFF,TGTGCCAGCAGCTTGGGACTAGCGGGAGAGGGTGAGCAGTTCTTC
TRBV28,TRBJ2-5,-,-,CASSLSGLQETQYF,TGTGCCAGCAGTTTATCAGGGCTCCAAGAGACCCAGTACTTC
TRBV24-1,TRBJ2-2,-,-,CATSDYTGELFF,TGTGCCACCAGTGACTACACCGGGGAGCTGTTTTTT
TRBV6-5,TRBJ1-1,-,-,CASSYSSAAEAFF,TGTGCCAGCAGTTACTCGTCTGCAGCTGAAGCTTTCTTT
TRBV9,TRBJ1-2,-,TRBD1,CASSAGRGSGTHNNYGYTF,TGTGCCAGCAGCGCAGGCAGGGGGTCAGGGACCCACAATAACTATGGCTACACCTTC
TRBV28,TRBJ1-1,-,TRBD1,CASSFGTGLYTEAFF,TGTGCCAGCAGTTTTGGGACAGGGTTATACACTGAAGCTTTCTTT
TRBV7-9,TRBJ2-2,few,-,CASSFDSENTGELFF,TGTGCCAGCAGCTTCGACAGCGAGAACACCGGGGAGCTGTTTTTT
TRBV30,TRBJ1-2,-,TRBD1,CASQTGYLYGYTF,TGTGCCAGCCAGACAGGGTACCTCTATGGCTACACCTTC
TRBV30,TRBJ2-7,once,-,CAWSVPQRSREQYF,TGTGCCTGGAGTGTACCCCAGCGCTCGCGAGAGCAGTACTTC
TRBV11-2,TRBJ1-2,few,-,CASSLVGGEDGYTF,TGTGCCAGCAGCTTAGTTGGCGGGGAGGATGGCTACACCTTC
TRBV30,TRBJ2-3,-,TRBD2,CAWSAPGTSGSFVHTDTQYF,TGTGCCTGGAGTGCTCCCGGGACTAGCGGGAGTTTTGTCCACACAGATACGCAGTATTTT
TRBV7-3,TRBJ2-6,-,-,CASSPAGQSVSGANVLTF,TGTGCCAGCAGCCCCGCGGGACAGAGCGTCTCTGGGGCCAACGTCCTGACTTTC
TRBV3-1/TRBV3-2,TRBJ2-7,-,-,CASSQARGDNVF,TGTGCCAGCAGCCAAGCCCGGGGAGATAACGTTTTC
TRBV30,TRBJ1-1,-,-,CAWSNSQNTEAFF,TGTGCCTGGAGTAACAGCCAGAACACTGAAGCTTTCTTT